This TCR beta chain is drawn from a study of beta chain features in type 1 diabetes. Trimming cost V 2 bases and J 4 bases; bases outside gene matches: 25. Germline assignment: CDR1 GTSNPN and CDR2 SVGIG (reference sequence). The CDR3 is 20 amino acids. Researchers reported sorting CD4+ naive, central memory, regulatory and stem cell-like memory cells via CD45RO/CCR7/CD25/CD127/CD95/CD27. In this sample, this clone turned up a few times. Antigen unknown. Sequencing targeted expressed TCRB transcripts, as all isolated RNA had been reverse transcribed. Reads from naive, central memory and regulatory T cell samples averaged about 3.9 million. Libraries were prepared by immunoSEQ multiplex PCR; TCRdb keeps only in-frame clonotypes and omits some of them. Found here are some 370,000 clones, around 9.6% of them singletons; the top ten hold around 0.66%. Study conclusions and caveats: Researchers could not determine here whether HLA type influences TCRB rearrangement. In every one of the four CD4+ subsets, TCRB CDR3s were moderately but significantly shorter in Type 1 diabetes patients. PCR might favor shorter templates, equally in patients and controls.

The material sequenced was central memory CD4+ T cells from blood. The chain carries TRBV30 and TRBJ2-5, with 7 bases that match TRBD1. This clonotype was sampled from a man aged 30 to 39 with type 1 diabetes. CDR3 sequence: CAWSQKGTARPGGKGETQYF. DNA for the CDR3: TGTGCCTGGAGTCAAAAGGGGACAGCAAGGCCAGGAGGAAAAGGAGAGACCCAGTACTTC.